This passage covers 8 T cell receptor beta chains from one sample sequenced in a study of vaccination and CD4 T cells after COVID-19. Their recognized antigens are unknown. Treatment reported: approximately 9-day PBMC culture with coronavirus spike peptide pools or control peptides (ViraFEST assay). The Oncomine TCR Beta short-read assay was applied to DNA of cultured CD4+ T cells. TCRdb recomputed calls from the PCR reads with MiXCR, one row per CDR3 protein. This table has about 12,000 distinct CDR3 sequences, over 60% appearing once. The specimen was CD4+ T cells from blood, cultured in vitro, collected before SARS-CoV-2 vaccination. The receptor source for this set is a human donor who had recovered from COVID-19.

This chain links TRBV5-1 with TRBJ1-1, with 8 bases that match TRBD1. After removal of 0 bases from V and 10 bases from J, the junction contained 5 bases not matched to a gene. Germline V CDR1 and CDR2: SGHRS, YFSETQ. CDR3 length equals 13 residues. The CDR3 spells CASSLGGQEGAFF. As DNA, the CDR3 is TGCGCCAGCAGCTTGGGGGGACAGGAGGGAGCTTTCTTT.

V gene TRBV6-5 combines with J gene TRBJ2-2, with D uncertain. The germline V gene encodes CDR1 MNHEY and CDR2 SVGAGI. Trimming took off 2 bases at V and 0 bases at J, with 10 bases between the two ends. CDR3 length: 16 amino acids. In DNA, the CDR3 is TGTGCCAGCAGTTACGTCCCCACCCCGAACACCGGGGAGCTGTTTTTT. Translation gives CASSYVPTPNTGELFF.

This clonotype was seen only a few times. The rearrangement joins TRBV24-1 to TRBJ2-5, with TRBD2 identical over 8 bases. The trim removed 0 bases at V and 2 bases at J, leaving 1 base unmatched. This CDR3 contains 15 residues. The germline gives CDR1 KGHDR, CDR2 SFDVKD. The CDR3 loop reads CATSDLTSGQETQYF. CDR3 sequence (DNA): TGTGCCACCAGTGATTTGACTAGCGGACAAGAGACCCAGTACTTC.

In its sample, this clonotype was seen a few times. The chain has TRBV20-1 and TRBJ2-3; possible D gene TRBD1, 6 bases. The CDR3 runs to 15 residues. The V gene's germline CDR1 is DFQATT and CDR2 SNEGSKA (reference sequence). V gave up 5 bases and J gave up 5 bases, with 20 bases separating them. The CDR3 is CSAARDTPTGDTQYF. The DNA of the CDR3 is TGCAGTGCTGCAAGGGACACGCCGACTGGAGATACGCAGTATTTT.

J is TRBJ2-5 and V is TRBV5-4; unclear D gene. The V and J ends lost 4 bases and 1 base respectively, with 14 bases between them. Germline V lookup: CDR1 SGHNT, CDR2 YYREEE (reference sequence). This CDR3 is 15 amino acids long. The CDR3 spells CASSPKIPGQETQYF. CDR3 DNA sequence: TGTGCCAGCAGCCCAAAGATTCCGGGCCAAGAGACCCAGTACTTC.

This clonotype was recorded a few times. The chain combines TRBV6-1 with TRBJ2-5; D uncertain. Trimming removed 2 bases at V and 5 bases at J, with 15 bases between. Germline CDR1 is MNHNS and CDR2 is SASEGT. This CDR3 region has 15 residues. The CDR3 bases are TGTGCCAGCAGTGAACGGAGTGACGGTCGGGAGACCCAGTACTTC. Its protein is CASSERSDGRETQYF.

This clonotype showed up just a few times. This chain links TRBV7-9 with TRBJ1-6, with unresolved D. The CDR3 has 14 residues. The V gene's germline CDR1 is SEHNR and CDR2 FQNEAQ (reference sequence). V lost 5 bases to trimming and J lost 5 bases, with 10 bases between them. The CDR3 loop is CASSPSVDNSPLHF. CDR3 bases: TGTGCCAGCAGCCCCTCCGTTGATAATTCACCCCTCCACTTT.

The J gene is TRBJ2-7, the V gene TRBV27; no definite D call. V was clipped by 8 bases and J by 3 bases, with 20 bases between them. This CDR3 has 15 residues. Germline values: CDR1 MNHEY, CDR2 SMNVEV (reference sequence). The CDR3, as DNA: TGTGCCAGCTGGTCCTCGAGACTTCTTCTCTACGAGCAGTACTTC. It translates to CASWSSRLLLYEQYF.